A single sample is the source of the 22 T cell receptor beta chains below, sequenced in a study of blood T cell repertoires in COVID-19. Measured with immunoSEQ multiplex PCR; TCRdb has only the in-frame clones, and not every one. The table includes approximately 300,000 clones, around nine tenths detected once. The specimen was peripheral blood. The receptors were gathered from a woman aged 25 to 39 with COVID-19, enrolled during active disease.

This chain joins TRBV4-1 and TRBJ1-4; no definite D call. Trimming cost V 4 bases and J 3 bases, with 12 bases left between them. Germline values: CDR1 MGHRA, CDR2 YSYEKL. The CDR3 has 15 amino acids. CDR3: CASSPPGLANEKLFF. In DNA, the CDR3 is TGCGCCAGCAGCCCACCAGGTTTAGCTAATGAAAAACTGTTTTTT.

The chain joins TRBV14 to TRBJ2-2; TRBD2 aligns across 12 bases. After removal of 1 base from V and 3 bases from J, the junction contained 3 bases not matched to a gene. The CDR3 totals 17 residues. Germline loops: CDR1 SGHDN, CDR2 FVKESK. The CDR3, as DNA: TGTGCCAGCAGCCAAGGGGGACTAGCGGGCTACACCGGGGAGCTGTTTTTT. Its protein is CASSQGGLAGYTGELFF. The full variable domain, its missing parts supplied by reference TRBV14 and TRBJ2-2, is EAGVTQFPSHSVIEKGQTVTLRCDPISGHDNLYWYRRVMGKEIKFLLHFVKESKQDESGMPNNRFLAERTGGTYSTLKVQPAELEDSGVYFCASSQGGLAGYTGELFFGEGSRLTVL.

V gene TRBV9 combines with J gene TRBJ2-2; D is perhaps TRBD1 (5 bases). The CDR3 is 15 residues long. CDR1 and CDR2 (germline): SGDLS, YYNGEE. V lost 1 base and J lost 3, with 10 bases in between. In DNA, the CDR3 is TGTGCCAGCAGCGTACAGGGTGGAGACACCGGGGAGCTGTTTTTT. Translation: CASSVQGGDTGELFF.

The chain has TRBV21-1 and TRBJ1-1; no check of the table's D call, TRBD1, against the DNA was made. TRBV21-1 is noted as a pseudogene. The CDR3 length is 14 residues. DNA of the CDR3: TGTGCCAGCAGCATACGGACAGGGGATACTAAAGCTTTCTTT. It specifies CASSIRTGDTKAFF.

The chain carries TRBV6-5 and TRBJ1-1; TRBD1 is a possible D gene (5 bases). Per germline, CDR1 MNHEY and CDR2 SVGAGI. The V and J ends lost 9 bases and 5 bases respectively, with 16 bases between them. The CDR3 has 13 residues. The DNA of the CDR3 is TGTGCCAGACTCCCCGGGGGGGGGACTGAAGCTTTCTTT. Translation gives CARLPGGGTEAFF.

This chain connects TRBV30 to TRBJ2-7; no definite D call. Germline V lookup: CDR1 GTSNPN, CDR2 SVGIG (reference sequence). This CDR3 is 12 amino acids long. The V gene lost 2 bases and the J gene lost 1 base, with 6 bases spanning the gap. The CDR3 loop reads CAWSYISYEQYF. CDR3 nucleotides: TGTGCCTGGAGTTACATTTCCTACGAGCAGTACTTC.

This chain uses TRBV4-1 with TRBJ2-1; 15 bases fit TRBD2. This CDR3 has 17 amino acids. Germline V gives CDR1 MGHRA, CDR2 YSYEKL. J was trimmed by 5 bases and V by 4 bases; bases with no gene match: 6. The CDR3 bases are TGCGCCAGCAGCCTGCGGACTAGCGGGGGGGCTAACAATGAGCAGTTCTTC. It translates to CASSLRTSGGANNEQFF.

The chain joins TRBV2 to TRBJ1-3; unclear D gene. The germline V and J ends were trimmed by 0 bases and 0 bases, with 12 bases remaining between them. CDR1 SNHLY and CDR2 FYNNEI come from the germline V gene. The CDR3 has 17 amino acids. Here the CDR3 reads CASSEAALRFSGNTIYF. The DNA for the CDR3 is TGTGCCAGCAGTGAAGCCGCGTTGCGGTTCTCTGGAAACACCATATATTTT.

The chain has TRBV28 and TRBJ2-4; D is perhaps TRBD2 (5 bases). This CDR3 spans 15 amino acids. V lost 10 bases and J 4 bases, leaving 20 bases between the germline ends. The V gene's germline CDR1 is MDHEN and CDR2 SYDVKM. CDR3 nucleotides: TGTGCCATCGCCGCCCACCGATCGGGGAAAAACATTCAGTACTTC. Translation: CAIAAHRSGKNIQYF.

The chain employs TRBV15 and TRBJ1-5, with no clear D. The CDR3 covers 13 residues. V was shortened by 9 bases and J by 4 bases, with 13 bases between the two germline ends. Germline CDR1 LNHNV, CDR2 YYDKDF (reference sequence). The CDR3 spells CATGRPRNQPQHF. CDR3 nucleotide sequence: TGTGCCACAGGGAGACCGAGAAATCAGCCCCAGCATTTT.

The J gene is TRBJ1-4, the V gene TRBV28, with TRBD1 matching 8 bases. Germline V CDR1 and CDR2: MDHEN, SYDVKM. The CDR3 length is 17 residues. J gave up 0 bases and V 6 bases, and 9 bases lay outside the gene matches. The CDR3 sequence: CASRSDRGHATNEKLFF. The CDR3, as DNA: TGTGCCAGCAGATCAGACAGGGGACATGCAACTAATGAAAAACTGTTTTTT.

CDR3 DNA sequence: TGTGCCAGCAGGACCTCAGGGGGCTATGGCTACACCTTC. This codes for CASRTSGGYGYTF. The chain uses TRBV12-3 or TRBV12-4 and TRBJ1-2; 7 nucleotides align to TRBD1. The CDR3 is made up of 13 amino acids. V dropped 6 bases and J dropped 4; count of bases not matched to a gene: 5.

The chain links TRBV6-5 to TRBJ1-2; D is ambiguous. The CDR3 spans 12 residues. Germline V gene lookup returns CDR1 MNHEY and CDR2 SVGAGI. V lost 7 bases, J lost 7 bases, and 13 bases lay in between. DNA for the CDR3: TGTGCCAGCAAAGAGCTAACTTTTGGCTACACCTTC. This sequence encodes CASKELTFGYTF.

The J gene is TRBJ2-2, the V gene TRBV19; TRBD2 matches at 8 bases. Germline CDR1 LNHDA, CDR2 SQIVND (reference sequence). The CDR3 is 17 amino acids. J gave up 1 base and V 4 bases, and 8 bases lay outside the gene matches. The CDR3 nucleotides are TGTGCCAGTAGTAAGCGGGCCGGGGGGGTGAACACCGGGGAGCTGTTTTTT. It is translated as CASSKRAGGVNTGELFF.

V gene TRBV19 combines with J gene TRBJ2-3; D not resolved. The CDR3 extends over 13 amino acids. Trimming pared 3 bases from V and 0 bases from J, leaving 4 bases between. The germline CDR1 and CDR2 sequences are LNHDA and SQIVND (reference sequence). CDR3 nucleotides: TGTGCCAGTAGTATGACTAGCACAGATACGCAGTATTTT. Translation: CASSMTSTDTQYF.

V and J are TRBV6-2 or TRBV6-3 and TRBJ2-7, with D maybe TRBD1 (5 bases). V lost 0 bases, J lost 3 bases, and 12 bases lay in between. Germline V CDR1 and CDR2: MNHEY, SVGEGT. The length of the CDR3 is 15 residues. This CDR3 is CASSYSGARVYEQYF. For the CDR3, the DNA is TGTGCCAGCAGTTACTCAGGGGCGCGTGTCTACGAGCAGTACTTC.

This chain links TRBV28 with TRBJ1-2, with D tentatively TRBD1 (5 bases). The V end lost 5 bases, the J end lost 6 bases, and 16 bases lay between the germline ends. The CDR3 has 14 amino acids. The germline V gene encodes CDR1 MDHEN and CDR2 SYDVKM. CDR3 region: CASSPPGGVDGYTF. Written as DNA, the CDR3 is TGTGCCAGCAGTCCACCGGGGGGGGTAGATGGCTACACCTTC.

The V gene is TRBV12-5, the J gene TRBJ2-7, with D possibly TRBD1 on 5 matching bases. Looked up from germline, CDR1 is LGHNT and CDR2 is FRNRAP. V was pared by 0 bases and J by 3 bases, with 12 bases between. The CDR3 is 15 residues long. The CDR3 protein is CASGLVLQVLYEQYF. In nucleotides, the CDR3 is TGTGCTAGTGGTTTGGTCTTACAGGTCCTCTACGAGCAGTACTTC.

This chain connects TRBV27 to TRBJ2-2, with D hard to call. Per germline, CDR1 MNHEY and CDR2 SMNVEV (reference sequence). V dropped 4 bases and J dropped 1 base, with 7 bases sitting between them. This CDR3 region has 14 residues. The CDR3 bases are TGTGCCAGCAGTTCCATCATGAACACCGGGGAGCTGTTTTTT. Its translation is CASSSIMNTGELFF.

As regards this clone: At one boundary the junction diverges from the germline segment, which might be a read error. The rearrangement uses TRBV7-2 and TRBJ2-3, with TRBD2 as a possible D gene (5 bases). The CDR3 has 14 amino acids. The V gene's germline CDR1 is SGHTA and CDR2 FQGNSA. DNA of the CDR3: TGTGCCAGCAGATTAGTGCGGGGCACAGATACGCAGTATTTT. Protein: CASRLVRGTDTQYF.

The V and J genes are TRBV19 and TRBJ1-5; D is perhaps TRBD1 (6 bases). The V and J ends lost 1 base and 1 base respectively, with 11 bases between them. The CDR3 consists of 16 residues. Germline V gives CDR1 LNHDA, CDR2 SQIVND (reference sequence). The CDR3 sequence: CASSIGRGRSNQPQHF. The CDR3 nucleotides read TGTGCCAGTAGTATAGGCAGGGGCAGGAGCAATCAGCCCCAGCATTTT.

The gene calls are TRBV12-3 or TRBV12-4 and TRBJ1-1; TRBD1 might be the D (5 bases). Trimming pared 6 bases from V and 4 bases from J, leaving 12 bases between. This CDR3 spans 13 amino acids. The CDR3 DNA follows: TGTGCCAGCAGATTCAGGGATCGCACTGAAGCTTTCTTT. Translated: CASRFRDRTEAFF.